This TCR beta chain was profiled in a study of vaccination and CD4 T cells after COVID-19. Study at large: Blood was drawn a median around 73 days post second dose, range 14 to 241. Control cultures were given a CEFX pool, an HIV-1 Nef pool, or no peptide.

The ends were cut back, 2 bases at V and 3 bases at J, with 13 bases in the middle. The CDR3 runs to 14 residues. Germline V lookup: CDR1 DFQATT, CDR2 SNEGSKA (reference sequence). This clonotype was seen a few times. The antigen remains unidentified. An Oncomine TCR Beta short-read assay was used to sequence the DNA from cultured CD4+ T cells. The genomic DNA was obtained from cultured CD4+ T cells by extraction with the QIAamp micro DNA kit. TCRdb re-called the PCR reads through MiXCR, storing one row per CDR3 protein. The sample shows some 10,000 distinct CDR3 sequences, around 28% of them seen only once. Indicated treatment: approximately nine-day PBMC culture with coronavirus spike peptide pools or control peptides (ViraFEST assay). Collection of the unexposed donor's CD4+ T cells took place before the COVID-19 pandemic (2011-2018). Following expansion of antigen-specific T cells with peptide pools, ViraFEST then sequenced TCRs. If enough cells were available, CD4+ T cells from unexposed donors were probed with SARS-CoV-2 S/N and four cold-coronavirus spikes.

Sequencing was done on a sample of CD4+ T cells from blood, cultured in vitro. The genes are TRBV20-1 and TRBJ2-5, with D possibly matching TRBD2 (6 bases). The receptor comes from a human donor in good health. This CDR3 reads CSARLAGTEETQYF. The CDR3 DNA reads TGCAGTGCTAGACTCGCCGGGACTGAAGAGACCCAGTACTTC.